This T cell receptor (beta chain) was recovered during a study of blood T cell repertoires in COVID-19. Authors' data handling: Amplification of reference gene primers was used by the study to estimate nucleated cell counts. TCRdb keeps only in-frame clones here, not all; method: immunoSEQ multiplex PCR. That table gives V, J and clone size, and the DNA gave D and trimming. Among tens of thousands of clones listed, 86% were seen once. The specimen was peripheral blood. The clonotype comes from a man aged 50-60 years with active COVID-19.

The chain's CDR3 is CASTQGLRRETQYF. CDR3 bases: TGTGCCAGCACTCAGGGACTACGTCGTGAGACCCAGTACTTC. The rearrangement joins TRBV5-6 to TRBJ2-5, with TRBD2 matching over 7 bases. V lost 6 bases, J lost 5 bases, and 10 bases stayed unmatched. In germline, CDR1 is SGHDT, CDR2 YYEEEE. The CDR3 spans 14 residues.